This TCR beta chain came from a study of shared clonotypes between healthy human individuals (dated by TCRdb to 2018 to 2021). For context, the study as a whole: The cohort included a few men and two women between 18 and 49 years of age. Each donor's leukapheresis produced roughly between roughly 0.9 and 9 billion PBMCs. For each donor, CD4 naive and CD4 memory were each run on three plates, CD8 naive on two plates, and CD8 memory on one plate. The study deeply sequenced blood TCR repertoires of five healthy adults to estimate repertoire size and the extent of clonotype sharing between individuals. Different laboratories and diverse techniques were used to prepare libraries and sequence TCR repertoires, to increase sequencing depth and limit assay-specific biases. Points the paper makes about the study in general: Based on pairwise subsampling, the degree of clonotype sharing among donors was expected to be affected by sequencing depth. Even with the large sequencing depth, rarefaction of the sorted-subset datasets indicated that sequencing was incomplete. Naive subsets generally had larger estimated clonotype richness than memory subsets. Because the study included a small number of donors, the genetic and exposure-history diversity represented was limited. Only blood was sampled, and tissue TCR repertoires likely differ from those in blood. Higher generation probabilities were observed for clonotypes shared by all four sorted-subset donors than for non-shared clonotypes. Around 5.4% of naive CD4, 3.5% of naive CD8, 2% to 2.5% of memory CD4, and 0.4% of memory CD8 clonotypes were shared across several donors.

TCR CDR3 regions were amplified from genomic DNA by multiplex PCR using the deep immunoSEQ assay. Extracted genomic DNA from each cell subset was spread evenly across all wells of several immunoSEQ 96-well plates, with each plate serving as a replicate. Each replicate PCR for sorted subsets received around 200 ng genomic DNA, equal to about 29,000 T cell genomes. Purified libraries were measured with a Qubit 3.0 fluorometer, size-checked on a Bioanalyzer 2100, and measured again with the KAPA Library Quantification kit. A separate single-read 150-cycle Illumina NextSeq 550 flow cell was used to sequence each immunoSEQ 96-well plate. The original methods were these. Because only junctional sequences without quality scores were contained in the immunoSEQ output, filtering matching that applied to full-length reads could not be performed. To assign V/J genes and CDR3, sequences were annotated against IMGT germline references using PyIR, a Python wrapper for IgBLAST v1.9. Reads were removed for weak V/J assignments (E-value above 1e-6), missing CDR3, stop codons, out-of-frame junctions, or ambiguous translated residues. A V3J clonotype was defined by an identical inferred V gene, J gene, and CDR3 amino acid sequence. Percentage overlap between repertoires was calculated by dividing the number of shared unique clonotypes by the size of the smaller repertoire. RTK rarefaction, the Chao1 estimator, and Recon v2.1 estimates of unobserved clonotypes were used to assess repertoire richness. For all TCRbeta clonotypes obtained by the gDNA method from a handful of donors, generation probabilities were computed with OLGA. TCRdb retrieved this table from immuneACCESS and kept in-frame rearrangements only. Not all clones are present; in checked studies, unresolved V genes account for under half, and no reason is known for the remainder. V and J calls and clone size are those listed in that table; D and trimming were worked out from the DNA. The sample includes nearly 1 million clones, with more than 75% observed a single time. The ten largest make up over 1.3% of the sample.

In the case of this clone: The clone's antigen remains unknown. This may be a read error: a much more frequent sequence differs by one nucleotide.

Here V drops 6 bases and J drops 3 bases, and the junction holds 3 bases not matched to any gene. Looking up the germline V gene yields CDR1 SNHLY and CDR2 FYNNEI. From the cysteine up to the phenylalanine, the CDR3 has a length of 13 residues. Here the CDR3 DNA is all that survives: 39 bases in frame from base 1. The donors were healthy, HIV-negative adults with no recently reported acute infections or vaccinations. Every donor was a Caucasian adult living in Nashville, Tennessee, USA. Magnetic negative selection was used to enrich CD4+ T cells, after which naive cells were positively selected on CD45RA and the negative fraction became the memory subset. After blood collection by leukapheresis, PBMCs were isolated using Ficoll-Histopaque density gradient centrifugation and then cryopreserved in the vapor phase of liquid nitrogen. Analytical flow cytometry was used to check the purity and quantity of every magnetically sorted T cell population. Genomic DNA was isolated from every sorted fraction and measured by UV absorbance on a Nanodrop 2000c.

This chain joins TRBV2 to TRBJ1-2; 8 central nucleotides agree with TRBD1. The material sequenced was memory CD4+ T cells sorted from blood. According to the study, the label for this sample's cell subset or site signals: CD45RA-negative fraction. This TCR was recovered from a man between 18 and 35 years old in good health. The DNA sequence reads TGTGCCAGCAGCCCGGACAGGGACTATGGCTACACCTTC. Translated, this gives CASSPDRDYGYTF.